The 31 T cell receptor beta chains reported below all come from one sample, sequenced in a study of blood T cell repertoires in COVID-19. The repertoire was sequenced with immunoSEQ multiplex PCR; TCRdb's copy has only in-frame clones and lacks some. The sample lists about 120,000 clones; about 84% were seen once. Sequencing used peripheral blood. The source of these receptors is a man in his fifties or sixties with acute or convalescent COVID-19.

This chain links TRBV9 with TRBJ2-7, with D possibly TRBD1 on 6 matching bases. Germline V gene lookup returns CDR1 SGDLS and CDR2 YYNGEE. The CDR3 sequence is 13 residues long. V was trimmed by 1 base and J by 7 bases, leaving 12 bases between them. CDR3 bases: TGTGCCAGCAGCGTACAGGGGACGGATGAGCAGTACTTC. Translated: CASSVQGTDEQYF.

This clone was counted between two and nine times. This rearrangement joins TRBV10-2 to TRBJ2-3; D not certain. Germline values: CDR1 WSHSY, CDR2 SAAADI. V was pared by 6 bases and J by 2 bases, with 9 bases between. CDR3 size: 13 residues. The chain's CDR3 is CASRASNTDTQYF. The CDR3, as DNA: TGCGCCAGCAGGGCATCGAACACAGATACGCAGTATTTT.

This clone was seen a few times. The CDR3 spells CASRTGGKTEAFF. CDR3 bases: TGTGCCAGCAGGACAGGGGGTAAAACTGAAGCTTTCTTT. The gene calls are TRBV5-4 and TRBJ1-1; 9 bases are a match to TRBD1. With V trimmed by 5 bases and J by 5 bases, 4 bases remained unmatched. CDR1 is SGHNT, CDR2 YYREEE, per germline (reference sequence). CDR3 length: 13 amino acids.

The rearrangement links TRBV7-3 to TRBJ2-3, with D maybe TRBD2 (6 bases). This CDR3 region has 15 residues. Per the germline V gene, CDR1 is SGHTA and CDR2 is FQGTGA. The V end lost 4 bases, the J end lost 0 bases, and 11 bases lay between the germline ends. The CDR3 spells CASSSYRESTDTQYF. The CDR3 DNA is TGTGCCAGCAGCTCTTACCGGGAGAGCACAGATACGCAGTATTTT.

This chain uses TRBV20-1 with TRBJ2-3, with 8 nucleotides matching TRBD2. Germline V gives CDR1 DFQATT, CDR2 SNEGSKA (reference sequence). The CDR3 consists of 17 residues. Unmatched junction bases numbered 14, after V lost 3 bases and J lost 3 bases. Here the CDR3 reads CSASGVEVAGYTDTQYF. CDR3 nucleotide sequence: TGCAGTGCTAGTGGGGTTGAAGTAGCGGGATATACAGATACGCAGTATTTT.

The chain joins TRBV4-3 to TRBJ2-5; unclear D gene. The CDR3 covers 15 residues. Germline assignment: CDR1 LGHNA and CDR2 YSLEER. The V end was cut by 0 bases, the J end by 5 bases, with 13 bases between. CDR3 region: CASSQEAAGWETQYF. The CDR3 coding sequence is TGCGCCAGCAGCCAAGAGGCAGCAGGCTGGGAGACCCAGTACTTC.

This clone showed up just a few times. The rearrangement links TRBV4-3 to TRBJ2-7, with TRBD1 identical over 7 bases. Germline CDR1 is LGHNA and CDR2 is YSLEER. Unmatched junction bases numbered 4, after V lost 0 bases and J lost 2 bases. The CDR3 contains 15 residues. CDR3 coding DNA: TGCGCCAGCAGCCAAGAACGGACAGGAGCCTACGAGCAGTACTTC. Amino acid sequence: CASSQERTGAYEQYF.

This clone was seen just once. The J gene is TRBJ2-3, the V gene TRBV29-1; D perhaps matches TRBD1 (6 bases). Germline assignment: CDR1 SQVTM and CDR2 ANQGSEA. The CDR3 covers 14 residues. CDR3 bases: TGCACCCACGGGACAAATATAAACACAGATACGCAGTATTTT. Its translation: CTHGTNINTDTQYF.

The chain employs TRBV19 and TRBJ1-5, with D hard to call. Germline V gene data show CDR1 as LNHDA and CDR2 as SQIVND (reference sequence). The CDR3 is 15 amino acids. V lost 2 bases and J 1 base, leaving 9 bases between the germline ends. The CDR3 DNA reads as TGTGCCAGTAGTATAAACTCGGGGAGCAATCAGCCCCAGCATTTT. This codes for CASSINSGSNQPQHF.

The chain links TRBV19 to TRBJ2-1; 7 nucleotides line up with TRBD2. Trimming at V came to 1 base and at J to 2 bases, leaving 2 bases not matched to a gene. This CDR3 is built from 15 residues. Germline assignment: CDR1 LNHDA and CDR2 SQIVND (reference sequence). CDR3 sequence (DNA): TGTGCCAGTAGTATAGTGCTAGCGGCCTACAATGAGCAGTTCTTC. This translates into CASSIVLAAYNEQFF.

The J gene is TRBJ2-3, the V gene TRBV5-8; a possible D gene is TRBD1 (7 bases). The CDR3 sequence is 13 residues long. Germline CDR1 reads SGHTS; CDR2 reads YDEGEE. Trimming stripped 0 bases from V and 9 bases from J, with 11 bases between. Here the CDR3 reads CASSLAGGGTQYF. CDR3 in DNA: TGTGCCAGCAGCTTGGCAGGGGGAGGAACGCAGTATTTT.

This chain joins TRBV6-2 or TRBV6-3 and TRBJ1-5; D call uncertain. Trimming left V 2 bases short and J 8 bases short, with 7 bases between. Germline assignment: CDR1 MNHEY and CDR2 SVGEGT. CDR3 length: 12 amino acids. CDR3 in DNA: TGTGCCAGCAGTTACCCCACAGAGCCCCAGCATTTT. It codes for CASSYPTEPQHF.

The chain combines TRBV7-2 with TRBJ2-1; D not resolved. Germline assignment: CDR1 SGHTA and CDR2 FQGNSA. This CDR3 comprises 14 residues. V lost 1 base and J 4 bases, leaving 8 bases between the germline ends. In DNA form, the CDR3 reads TGTGCCAGCAGCTTAGACAGTATTTACAATGAGCAGTTCTTC. Its translation is CASSLDSIYNEQFF.

The rearrangement uses TRBV19 and TRBJ1-5; a possible D gene is TRBD1 (5 bases). V was pared by 7 bases and J by 3 bases, with 16 bases between. The CDR3 extends over 15 amino acids. Germline loops: CDR1 LNHDA, CDR2 SQIVND (reference sequence). The CDR3: CASNPQRDANQPQHF. The CDR3 nucleotides read TGTGCCAGTAACCCACAGCGGGACGCCAATCAGCCCCAGCATTTT.

V gene TRBV2 combines with J gene TRBJ2-1; TRBD2 matches 11 bases. The CDR3 contains 17 residues. Germline V gives CDR1 SNHLY, CDR2 FYNNEI. J gave up 3 bases and V 5 bases, and 9 bases lay outside the gene matches. Here the CDR3 reads CASSFGTSGEGYNEQFF. CDR3 in DNA: TGTGCCAGCAGTTTCGGGACTAGCGGAGAGGGCTACAATGAGCAGTTCTTC.

This clone has just one count. This chain links TRBV7-2 with TRBJ2-5; 12 bases match TRBD2. This CDR3 has 15 residues. Losses at the gene ends were 5 bases for V and 2 bases for J; bases not matched to a gene: 3. Germline lookup yields CDR1 SGHTA and CDR2 FQGNSA. The DNA for the CDR3 is TGTGCCAGCAGCCTAGGACTAGCGGGGCAAGAGACCCAGTACTTC. Translating gives CASSLGLAGQETQYF. Full variable domain (remainder filled in from reference TRBV7-2 and TRBJ2-5): GAGVSQSPSNKVTEKGKDVELRCDPISGHTALYWYRQSLGQGLEFLIYFQGNSAPDKSGLPSDRFSAERTGGSVSTLTIQRTQQEDSAVYLCASSLGLAGQETQYFGPGTRLLVL.

This clone was observed a handful of times. The chain couples TRBV7-8 to TRBJ1-4; D gene uncertain. From germline, CDR1 is SGHVS and CDR2 FQNEAQ. The CDR3 has 14 amino acids. The V end was cut by 4 bases, the J end by 8 bases, with 14 bases between. For the CDR3, the DNA is TGTGCCAGCAGCTCCGGACGGGCGGGAGAAAAACTGTTTTTT. As protein: CASSSGRAGEKLFF.

This chain joins TRBV10-3 and TRBJ1-3; 10 positions agree with TRBD1. Germline assignment: CDR1 ENHRY and CDR2 SYGVKD. The trim removed 3 bases at V and 0 bases at J, leaving 5 bases unmatched. The CDR3 is made up of 17 amino acids. This CDR3 is CAISDGGQGSSGNTIYF. CDR3 nucleotides: TGTGCCATCAGTGACGGGGGACAGGGGAGCTCTGGAAACACCATATATTTT.

The V and J genes are TRBV5-1 and TRBJ1-5; D is uncertain. The germline V gene encodes CDR1 SGHRS and CDR2 YFSETQ. This CDR3 has 13 amino acids. V was shortened by 0 bases and J by 7 bases, with 8 bases between the two germline ends. CDR3 sequence: CASSLADGQPQHF. In DNA form, the CDR3 reads TGCGCCAGCAGCTTGGCCGACGGGCAGCCCCAGCATTTT.

The chain carries TRBV6-4 and TRBJ2-2, with D unclear. Germline assignment: CDR1 MRHNA and CDR2 SNTAGT. The V end lost 4 bases, the J end lost 1 base, and 10 bases lay between the germline ends. The CDR3 contains 15 residues. The CDR3 reads CASSVEPLNTGELFF. The CDR3 bases are TGTGCCAGCAGTGTTGAGCCCTTGAACACCGGGGAGCTGTTTTTT.

The V call is TRBV27, the J call TRBJ2-3, with 12 bases lining up with TRBD2. With V trimmed by 2 bases and J by 5 bases, 5 bases remained unmatched. The length of the CDR3 is 16 residues. The germline gives CDR1 MNHEY, CDR2 SMNVEV (reference sequence). This CDR3 reads CASSLRLAGDGDTQYF. The CDR3 DNA reads as TGTGCCAGCAGTTTAAGACTAGCGGGAGATGGAGATACGCAGTATTTT.

This rearrangement joins TRBV27 to TRBJ2-2; D is possibly TRBD1 (7 bases). Trimming took 2 bases from V and 5 from J, leaving 15 bases between them. CDR1 is MNHEY and CDR2 is SMNVEV in the germline V gene (reference sequence). The CDR3 sequence is 16 residues long. CDR3 nucleotide sequence: TGTGCCAGCAGTTTAGGCGGGACAGTCCGGACCGGGGAGCTGTTTTTT. This encodes CASSLGGTVRTGELFF.

V and J are TRBV7-2 and TRBJ2-2; TRBD2 agrees at 12 bases. The CDR3 has 18 amino acids. The V gene end was trimmed by 6 bases and the J gene end by 5 bases; junction bases not matched to a gene: 13. Germline loops: CDR1 SGHTA, CDR2 FQGNSA. As DNA, the CDR3 is TGTGCCAGCAGTAAGACTAGCGGGAGATTGGCGAGAACCGGGGAGCTGTTTTTT. It specifies CASSKTSGRLARTGELFF.

The chain couples TRBV11-2 to TRBJ2-2; D gene ambiguous. Trimming took 8 bases from V and 4 from J, leaving 11 bases between them. The CDR3 length is 13 residues. Germline-derived CDR1 and CDR2 are SGHAT and FQNNGV. The CDR3 reads CASVATTTGELFF. DNA of the CDR3: TGTGCCAGCGTTGCGACAACCACCGGGGAGCTGTTTTTT.

This chain uses TRBV4-3 with TRBJ1-4, with D hard to call. The germline gives CDR1 LGHNA, CDR2 YSLEER. The CDR3 is 16 amino acids. Trimming removed 0 bases at V and 7 bases at J, with 15 bases between. CDR3 sequence (DNA): TGCGCCAGCAGCCAAGACGGCGAGGCGACCGGTGAAAAACTGTTTTTT. Its protein is CASSQDGEATGEKLFF.

The CDR3 nucleotides read TGTGCTTCACAGGGCCCCAGGTCCTACGAGCAGTACTTC. It translates to CASQGPRSYEQYF. The V call is TRBV27, the J call TRBJ2-7, with D possibly being TRBD1 (6 bases). The CDR3 covers 13 residues. The germline V gene has CDR1 MNHEY and CDR2 SMNVEV (reference sequence).

The chain links TRBV19 to TRBJ1-2; tentatively, D is TRBD1 (6 bases). Germline CDR1 is LNHDA and CDR2 is SQIVND (reference sequence). This CDR3 spans 17 amino acids. V was shortened by 6 bases and J by 6 bases, with 26 bases between the two germline ends. The chain's CDR3 is CASRPAEVLGHANGYTF. The DNA for the CDR3 is TGTGCCAGTAGACCGGCCGAGGTTTTGGGACACGCCAATGGCTACACCTTC.

The chain combines TRBV19 with TRBJ2-7, with TRBD1 identical over 11 bases. J gave up 6 bases and V 5 bases, and 9 bases lay outside the gene matches. Germline lookup yields CDR1 LNHDA and CDR2 SQIVND (reference sequence). The CDR3 has 15 residues. CDR3 DNA sequence: TGTGCCAGTAGTGGCCGGGACAGGGGGATGAGCGAGCAGTACTTC. Its protein product is CASSGRDRGMSEQYF.

V is TRBV27 and J is TRBJ2-7; D perhaps matches TRBD2 (6 bases). Per the germline V gene, CDR1 is MNHEY and CDR2 is SMNVEV (reference sequence). This CDR3 comprises 17 residues. V lost 4 bases and J 0 bases, leaving 19 bases between the germline ends. For the CDR3, the DNA is TGTGCCAGCAGTTCTTCCCGTAGCGGCCCCCTCTCCTACGAGCAGTACTTC. It yields the protein CASSSSRSGPLSYEQYF.

This chain joins TRBV4-1 and TRBJ2-3, with a possible D match to TRBD2 (5 bases). This CDR3 is built from 15 residues. Germline V gene data show CDR1 as MGHRA and CDR2 as YSYEKL. Trimming took 3 bases from V and 7 from J, leaving 17 bases between them. This chain's CDR3 is CASSHTRGMANTQYF. The DNA of the CDR3 is TGCGCCAGCAGCCATACCCGAGGGATGGCTAATACGCAGTATTTT.

This sequence joins TRBV7-9 and TRBJ1-5, with 9 bases lining up with TRBD1. The length of the CDR3 is 19 residues. The V segment lost 2 bases and the J segment 0 bases; nucleotides outside the gene matches: 11. Germline-derived CDR1 and CDR2 are SEHNR and FQNEAQ (reference sequence). The CDR3: CASSLSGTGTGLSNQPQHF. CDR3 bases: TGTGCCAGCAGCTTATCCGGGACAGGGACAGGCCTTAGCAATCAGCCCCAGCATTTT.